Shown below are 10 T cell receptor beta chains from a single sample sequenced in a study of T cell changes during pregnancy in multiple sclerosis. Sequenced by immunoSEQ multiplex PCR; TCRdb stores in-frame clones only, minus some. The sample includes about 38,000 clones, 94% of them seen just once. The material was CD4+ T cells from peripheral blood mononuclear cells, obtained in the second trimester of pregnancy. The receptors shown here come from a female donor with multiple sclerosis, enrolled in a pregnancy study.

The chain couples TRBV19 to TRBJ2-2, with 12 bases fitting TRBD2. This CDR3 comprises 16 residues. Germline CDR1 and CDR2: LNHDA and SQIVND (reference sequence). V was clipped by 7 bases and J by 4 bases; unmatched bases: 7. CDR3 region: CASMTSGRSRTGELFF. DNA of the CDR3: TGTGCCAGTATGACTAGCGGGAGAAGTCGCACCGGGGAGCTGTTTTTT.

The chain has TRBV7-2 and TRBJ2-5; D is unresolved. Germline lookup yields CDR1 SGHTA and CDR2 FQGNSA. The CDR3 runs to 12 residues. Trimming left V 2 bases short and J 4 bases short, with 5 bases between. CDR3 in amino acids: CASSLNRETQYF. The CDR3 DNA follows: TGTGCCAGCAGCTTAAATCGAGAGACCCAGTACTTC.

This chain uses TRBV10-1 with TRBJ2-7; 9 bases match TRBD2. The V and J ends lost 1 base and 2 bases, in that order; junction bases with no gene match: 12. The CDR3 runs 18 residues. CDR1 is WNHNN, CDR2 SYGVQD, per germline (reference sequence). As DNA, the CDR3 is TGCGCCAGCAGTGAGTGGGCTAGCGGGATTTCTTTTCCCTACGAGCAGTACTTC. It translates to CASSEWASGISFPYEQYF.

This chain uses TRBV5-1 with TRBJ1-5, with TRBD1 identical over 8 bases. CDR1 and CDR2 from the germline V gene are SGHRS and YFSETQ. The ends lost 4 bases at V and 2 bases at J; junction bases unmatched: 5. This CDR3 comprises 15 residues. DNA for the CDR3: TGCGCCAGCAGCCAGACAGGGGCTGGCAATCAGCCCCAGCATTTT. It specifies CASSQTGAGNQPQHF.

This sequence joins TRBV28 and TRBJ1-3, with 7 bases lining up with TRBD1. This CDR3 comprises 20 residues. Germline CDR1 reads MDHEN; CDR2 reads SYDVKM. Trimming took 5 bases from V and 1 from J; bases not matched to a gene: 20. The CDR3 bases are TGTGCCAGCAGTCGCAGGGTGAGACAGGGAAGGCTCAAGTCTGGAAACACCATATATTTT. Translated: CASSRRVRQGRLKSGNTIYF.

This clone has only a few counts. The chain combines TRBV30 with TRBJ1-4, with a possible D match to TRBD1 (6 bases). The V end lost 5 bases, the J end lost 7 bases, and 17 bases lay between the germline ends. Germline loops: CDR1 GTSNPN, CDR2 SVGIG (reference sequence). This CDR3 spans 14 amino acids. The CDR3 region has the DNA TGTGCCTGGGGTATGGGACACCTTAGTGAAAAACTGTTTTTT. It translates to CAWGMGHLSEKLFF. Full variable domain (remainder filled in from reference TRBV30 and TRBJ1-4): SQTIHQWPATLVQPVGSPLSLECTVEGTSNPNLYWYRQAAGRGLQLLFYSVGIGQISSEVPQNLSASRPQDRQFILSSKKLLLSDSGFYLCAWGMGHLSEKLFFGSGTQLSVL.

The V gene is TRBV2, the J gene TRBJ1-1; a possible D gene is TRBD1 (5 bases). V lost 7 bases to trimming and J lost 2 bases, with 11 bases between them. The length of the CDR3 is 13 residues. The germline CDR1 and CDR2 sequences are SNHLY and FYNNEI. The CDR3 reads CASNGQFNTEAFF. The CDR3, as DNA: TGTGCCAGCAATGGACAATTCAACACTGAAGCTTTCTTT. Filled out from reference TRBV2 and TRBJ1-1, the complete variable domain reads EPEVTQTPSHQVTQMGQEVILRCVPISNHLYFYWYRQILGQKVEFLVSFYNNEISEKSEIFDDQFSVERPDGSNFTLKIRSTKLEDSAMYFCASNGQFNTEAFFGQGTRLTVV.

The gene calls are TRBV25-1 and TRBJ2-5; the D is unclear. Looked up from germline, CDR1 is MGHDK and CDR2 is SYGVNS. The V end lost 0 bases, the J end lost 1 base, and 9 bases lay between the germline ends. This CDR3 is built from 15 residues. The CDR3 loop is CASSEYNSLQETQYF. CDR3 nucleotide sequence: TGTGCCAGCAGTGAATATAACAGCCTCCAAGAGACCCAGTACTTC.

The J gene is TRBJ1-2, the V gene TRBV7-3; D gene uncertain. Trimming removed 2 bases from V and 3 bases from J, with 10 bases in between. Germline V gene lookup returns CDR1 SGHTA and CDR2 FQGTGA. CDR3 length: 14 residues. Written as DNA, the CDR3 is TGTGCCAGCAGCTTACGCCCTGGAGACTATGGCTACACCTTC. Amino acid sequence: CASSLRPGDYGYTF.

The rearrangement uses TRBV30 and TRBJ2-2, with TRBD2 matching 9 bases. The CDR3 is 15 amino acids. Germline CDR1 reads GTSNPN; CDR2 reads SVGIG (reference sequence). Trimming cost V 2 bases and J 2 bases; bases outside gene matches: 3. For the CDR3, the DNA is TGTGCCTGGAGTTGCGGGGGGGCCAACACCGGGGAGCTGTTTTTT. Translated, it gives CAWSCGGANTGELFF.